A selection of T cell receptor beta chains follows, all from one sample in a study of patients and donors after allogeneic stem cell transplantation. TCRdb called the RT-PCR reads again in MiXCR, with one record for every CDR3 protein. The sample contains about 960,000 distinct CDR3 sequences, more than 15% of which appear only once. The sample taken for sequencing was blood, either unsorted or a sorted T cell fraction (not recorded which). Every receptor here comes from a human donor who was either an allogeneic HSCT recipient or a stem cell or donor lymphocyte infusion donor (not recorded which). It is not recorded whose cells these are; they may come from a transplant donor. CDR3s leave out the opening cysteine and the closing phenylalanine or tryptophan. The D gene is left open where the match is weak. Clone size is not always given. Where it is, it says once, few, many or a class for expanded clones.

v_gene	d_gene	j_gene	abundance	CDR3aa
TRBV29-1	TRBD1	TRBJ2-7	few	SADSGTGSYEQY
TRBV29-1	TRBD1	TRBJ2-7	.	SVNRGSHEQY
TRBV12-3/TRBV12-4	.	TRBJ2-5	.	ASSFGAGETQY
TRBV7-8	.	TRBJ2-4	few	ASSLVEGRRAKNIQY
TRBV18	.	TRBJ1-1	few	ASSRLEVENTEAF
TRBV6-2/TRBV6-3	TRBD2	TRBJ2-3	.	ASSYHAPAGAIPSTDTQY
TRBV10-2	.	TRBJ2-5	.	ASSFGIEETQY
TRBV7-3	.	TRBJ1-4	.	ASSPTGRLNEKLF
TRBV6-2/TRBV6-3	.	TRBJ2-7	few	ASSYIEVGIHEQY
TRBV15	.	TRBJ2-5	few	ATSTISRAIQETQY
TRBV7-6	.	TRBJ2-1	.	ATGLSSYNEQF
TRBV12-3/TRBV12-4	.	TRBJ2-1	few	ASSWENEQF
TRBV20-1	.	TRBJ2-5	few	SAPKRTIQETQY
TRBV3-1	TRBD2	TRBJ2-3	.	ASSQDPVLAGGLTDTQY
TRBV24-1	.	TRBJ1-1	few	ATSDFGTEAF
TRBV19	.	TRBJ2-5	.	ASSIGGMRGPETQY
TRBV3-1	.	TRBJ1-1	.	ASRNNRAMNTEAF
TRBV15	.	TRBJ2-5	.	ATSSPLETQY
TRBV2	.	TRBJ1-1	few	APRGPLTEAF
TRBV5-1	TRBD1	TRBJ1-5	.	ASSLEGTANQPQH
TRBV5-1	.	TRBJ2-2	.	ASSPARLGTGELF
TRBV6-1	TRBD2	TRBJ2-3	many	ASSRSLAGRTTDTQY
TRBV11-3	.	TRBJ1-6	.	ASSLVGVESPLH
TRBV5-1	TRBD2	TRBJ2-1	few	ASSVTSGGAVLNEQF
TRBV20-1	.	TRBJ2-7	few	SVADRVSYEQY
TRBV6-5	TRBD1	TRBJ2-2	many	ASSYLGTANTGELF
TRBV12-3/TRBV12-4	TRBD2	TRBJ2-3	many	ASRTGTSGDTQY
TRBV6-4	TRBD2	TRBJ2-1	.	ASSAQLAGGNNEQF
TRBV4-1	.	TRBJ1-1	.	ASSQEGGAEAF
TRBV12-3/TRBV12-4	.	TRBJ2-3	many	ASSFKSDTQY
TRBV15	.	TRBJ2-3	many	ATSRDLGGGTDTQY
TRBV12-3/TRBV12-4	.	TRBJ1-4	.	ASSADRLEKLF
TRBV6-5	TRBD2	TRBJ2-5	few	ASRDSGLGVETQY
TRBV29-1	TRBD1	TRBJ1-1	.	SVEKKGGHTEAF
TRBV12-3/TRBV12-4	.	TRBJ2-2	.	ASSPPPWGRRISRELF
TRBV20-1	TRBD2	TRBJ2-3	.	SAGGTRSTQY
TRBV20-1	TRBD2	TRBJ2-7	.	SARLPMTGTSGIYEQY